This is a list of T cell receptor beta chains from one sample in a study of T cell changes during pregnancy in multiple sclerosis. Produced via immunoSEQ multiplex PCR; TCRdb's table is partial and in-frame only. The profile shows 25,000 to 30,000 clones, 89% of them singletons. The sample consisted of CD4+ T cells from peripheral blood mononuclear cells, taken in the second trimester of pregnancy. These TCRs come from a female donor with multiple sclerosis, enrolled in a pregnancy study. Both conserved end residues are part of each CDR3. D genes are given only for firm matches. Size values are once, few and many counts, or a class for expanded clones, and some rows have none.

V	size	J	D	CDR3	DNA
TRBV7-9	NA	TRBJ1-1	NA	CASSLMSSITEAFF	TGTGCCAGCAGCTTAATGAGTAGCATAACTGAAGCTTTCTTT
TRBV7-3	NA	TRBJ2-3	TRBD2	CASSFVAGATDTQYF	TGTGCCAGCAGTTTTGTAGCGGGGGCGACAGATACGCAGTATTTT
TRBV11-3	NA	TRBJ2-1	TRBD2	CASSLLPAGVNEQFF	TGTGCCAGCAGCTTACTCCCAGCGGGGGTCAATGAGCAGTTCTTC
TRBV7-7	NA	TRBJ2-3	TRBD2	CASSLAGPTDTQYF	TGTGCTAGCAGCTTAGCGGGGCCCACAGATACGCAGTATTTT
TRBV2	NA	TRBJ1-4	NA	CASRGPGRALF	TGTGCCAGCAGGGGGCCTGGCCGGGCCCTATTT
TRBV30	NA	TRBJ2-5	TRBD1	CAWSTGGAGETQYF	TGTGCCTGGTCCACAGGGGGCGCAGGGGAGACCCAGTACTTC
TRBV5-5	NA	TRBJ2-1	TRBD1	CASSFNQPGQHNNEQFF	TGTGCCAGCAGCTTTAACCAACCGGGACAGCATAACAATGAGCAGTTCTTC
TRBV4-1	NA	TRBJ1-2	TRBD1	CASRGSRGLGYTF	TGCGCCAGCAGGGGGAGCAGGGGGCTTGGCTACACCTTC
TRBV6-4	NA	TRBJ2-1	NA	CASRDPFSNEQFF	TGTGCCAGCAGGGACCCTTTTTCCAATGAGCAGTTCTTC
TRBV5-1	NA	TRBJ2-7	TRBD1	CASSSRTGRDYEQYF	TGCGCCAGCAGCTCAAGGACAGGAAGAGACTACGAGCAGTACTTC
TRBV28	NA	TRBJ1-2	NA	CASEAVNYGYTF	TGTGCCAGCGAGGCGGTTAACTATGGCTACACCTTC
TRBV5-4	NA	TRBJ2-2	TRBD2	CASSLERGVIGELFF	TGTGCCAGCAGCTTGGAGCGGGGGGTTATCGGGGAGCTGTTTTTT
TRBV4-1	NA	TRBJ2-1	TRBD2	CASSHVAGGHYNEQFF	TGCGCCAGCAGCCACGTAGCGGGGGGTCACTACAATGAGCAGTTCTTC
TRBV11-2	NA	TRBJ2-5	TRBD2	CASSLANSGVGETQYF	TGTGCCAGCAGCTTAGCCAATAGCGGGGTAGGAGAGACCCAGTACTTC
TRBV7-8	NA	TRBJ1-2	NA	CASSPDREYGYTF	TGTGCCAGCAGCCCGGACAGAGAATATGGCTACACCTTC
TRBV5-1	once	TRBJ2-3	TRBD2	CASSFGLAGGLSTDTQYF	TGCGCCAGCAGCTTCGGACTAGCGGGGGGGCTTAGCACAGATACGCAGTATTTT
TRBV29-1	once	TRBJ1-4	TRBD1	CSAAAGQSNEKLFF	TGCAGCGCGGCCGCGGGACAGTCAAATGAAAAACTGTTTTTT
TRBV27	NA	TRBJ1-1	NA	CASSFVAGNTEAFF	TGTGCCAGCAGTTTTGTTGCAGGGAACACTGAAGCTTTCTTT
TRBV27	NA	TRBJ1-1	TRBD1	CASRRTGGSEAFF	TGTGCCAGCAGGCGGACAGGGGGGAGTGAAGCTTTCTTT
TRBV30	NA	TRBJ2-7	TRBD2	CAWGRGGISYEQYF	TGTGCCTGGGGTCGCGGGGGGATCTCCTACGAGCAGTACTTC
TRBV5-4	NA	TRBJ2-2	TRBD2	CASSPGLAGASAGELFF	TGTGCCAGCAGCCCAGGACTAGCGGGGGCAAGCGCCGGGGAGCTGTTTTTT
TRBV6-5	NA	TRBJ1-2	TRBD1	CASSQDRAPYGYTF	TGTGCCAGCAGCCAGGACAGGGCCCCCTATGGCTACACCTTC
TRBV30	NA	TRBJ1-1	NA	CAWHSGTNLAFF	TGTGCCTGGCATTCCGGGACTAATCTCGCTTTCTTT
TRBV5-6	NA	TRBJ1-2	NA	CASSRGLLVDGYTF	TGTGCCAGCAGCAGAGGACTCTTGGTGGATGGCTACACCTTC
TRBV14	NA	TRBJ2-5	TRBD1	CASSQLQGGQETQYF	TGTGCCAGCAGCCAACTACAGGGGGGACAAGAGACCCAGTACTTC
TRBV5-1	NA	TRBJ1-6	TRBD1	CASSLRSAGGREDSPLHF	TGCGCCAGCAGCTTGAGGTCGGCAGGGGGCCGGGAGGATTCACCCCTCCACTTT
TRBV28	NA	TRBJ2-5	NA	CASSFNRNAETQYF	TGTGCCAGCAGTTTCAACAGGAATGCAGAGACCCAGTACTTC
TRBV28	NA	TRBJ2-7	TRBD1	CASSRDSFYEQYF	TGTGCCAGCAGTCGGGACAGCTTCTACGAGCAGTACTTC
TRBV28	few	TRBJ1-1	NA	CASSLLQQGEAFF	TGTGCCAGCAGCTTATTACAACAGGGAGAAGCTTTCTTT
TRBV2	NA	TRBJ2-1	TRBD1	CASRGGWGQGANEQFF	TGTGCCAGCAGAGGGGGCTGGGGACAGGGGGCTAATGAGCAGTTCTTC
TRBV2	NA	TRBJ1-2	TRBD1	CASREQGNYGYTF	TGTGCCAGCAGGGAACAGGGGAACTATGGCTACACCTTC
TRBV7-9	NA	TRBJ1-5	NA	CASSLLSDQPQHF	TGTGCCAGCAGCTTACTTAGCGATCAGCCCCAGCATTTT
TRBV7-3	NA	TRBJ1-1	NA	CASSLLHGNTEAFF	TGTGCCAGCAGCTTACTTCACGGGAACACTGAAGCTTTCTTT
TRBV11-2	NA	TRBJ2-3	NA	CASSFTQPHTDTQYF	TGTGCCAGCAGCTTTACACAGCCCCACACAGATACGCAGTATTTT
TRBV5-1	NA	TRBJ2-1	TRBD2	CASRGGLAGGEQFF	TGCGCCAGCAGAGGCGGACTAGCGGGGGGTGAGCAGTTCTTC